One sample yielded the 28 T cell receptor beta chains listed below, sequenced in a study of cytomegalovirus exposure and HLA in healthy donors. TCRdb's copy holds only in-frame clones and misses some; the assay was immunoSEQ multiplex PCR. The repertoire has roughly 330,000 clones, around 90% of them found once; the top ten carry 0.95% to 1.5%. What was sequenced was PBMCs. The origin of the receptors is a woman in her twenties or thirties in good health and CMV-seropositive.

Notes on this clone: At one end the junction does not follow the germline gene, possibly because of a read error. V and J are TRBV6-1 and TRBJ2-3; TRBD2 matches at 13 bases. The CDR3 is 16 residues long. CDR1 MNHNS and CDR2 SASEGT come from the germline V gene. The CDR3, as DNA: TGTGCCAGCAGGGAAGGACTAGCGGGAGTCACAGATACGCAGTATTTT. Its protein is CASREGLAGVTDTQYF.

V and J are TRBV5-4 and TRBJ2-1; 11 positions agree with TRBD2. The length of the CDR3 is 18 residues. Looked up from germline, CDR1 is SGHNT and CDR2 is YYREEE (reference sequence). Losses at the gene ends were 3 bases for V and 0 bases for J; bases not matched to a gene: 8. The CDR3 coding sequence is TGTGCCAGCAGCTCCGGGACTAGCGGATCCTTCTCCTACAATGAGCAGTTCTTC. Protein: CASSSGTSGSFSYNEQFF.

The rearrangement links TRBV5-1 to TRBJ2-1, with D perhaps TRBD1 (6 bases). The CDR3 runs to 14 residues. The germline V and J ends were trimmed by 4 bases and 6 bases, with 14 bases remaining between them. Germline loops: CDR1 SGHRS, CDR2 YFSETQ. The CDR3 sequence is CASSPGTKLNEQFF. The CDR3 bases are TGCGCCAGCAGCCCCGGGACAAAACTCAATGAGCAGTTCTTC.

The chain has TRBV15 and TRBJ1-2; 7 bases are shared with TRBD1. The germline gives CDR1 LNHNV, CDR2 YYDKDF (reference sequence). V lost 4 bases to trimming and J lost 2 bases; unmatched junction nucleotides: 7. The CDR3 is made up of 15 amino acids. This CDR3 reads CATSTRDRENYGYTF. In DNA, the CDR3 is TGTGCCACCAGCACTAGGGACAGAGAGAACTATGGCTACACCTTC.

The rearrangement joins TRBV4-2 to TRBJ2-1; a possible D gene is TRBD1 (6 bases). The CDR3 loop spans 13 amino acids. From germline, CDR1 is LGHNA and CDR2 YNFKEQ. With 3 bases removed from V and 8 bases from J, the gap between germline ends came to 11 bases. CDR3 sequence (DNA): TGTGCCAGCAGCCATCAAACAGGGTATGAGCAGTTCTTC. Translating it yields CASSHQTGYEQFF.

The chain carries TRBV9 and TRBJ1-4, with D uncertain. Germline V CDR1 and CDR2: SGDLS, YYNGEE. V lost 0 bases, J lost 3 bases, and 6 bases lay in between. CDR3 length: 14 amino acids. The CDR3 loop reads CASSVVAANEKLFF. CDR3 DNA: TGTGCCAGCAGCGTAGTGGCAGCTAATGAAAAACTGTTTTTT.

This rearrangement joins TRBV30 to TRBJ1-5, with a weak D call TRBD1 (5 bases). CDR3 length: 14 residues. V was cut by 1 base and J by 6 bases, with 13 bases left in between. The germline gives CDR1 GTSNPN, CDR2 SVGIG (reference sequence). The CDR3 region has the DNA TGTGCCTGGAGTGCCCTCCGACAGAGTCAGCCCCAGCATTTT. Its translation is CAWSALRQSQPQHF.

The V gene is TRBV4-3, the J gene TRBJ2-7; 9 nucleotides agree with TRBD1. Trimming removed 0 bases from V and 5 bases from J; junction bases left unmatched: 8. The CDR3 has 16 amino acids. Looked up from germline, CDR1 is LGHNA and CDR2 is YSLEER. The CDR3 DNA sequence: TGCGCCAGCAGCCAAGACGGGACAGGGACCGTCGACGAGCAGTACTTC. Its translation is CASSQDGTGTVDEQYF.

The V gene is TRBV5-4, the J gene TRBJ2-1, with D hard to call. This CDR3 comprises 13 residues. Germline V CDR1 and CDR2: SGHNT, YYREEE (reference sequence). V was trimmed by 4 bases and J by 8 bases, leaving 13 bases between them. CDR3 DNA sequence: TGTGCCAGCAGCCGCCCAGCGAACGATGAGCAGTTCTTC. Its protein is CASSRPANDEQFF.

The CDR3 spells CASSPTRTGYNEQFF. In DNA, the CDR3 is TGTGCCAGCAGCCCCACCCGGACAGGGTACAATGAGCAGTTCTTC. The V gene is TRBV7-3, the J gene TRBJ2-1; 8 nucleotides match TRBD1. V gave up 5 bases and J gave up 4 bases; unmatched junction bases: 7. Germline values: CDR1 SGHTA, CDR2 FQGTGA. The CDR3 has 15 residues.

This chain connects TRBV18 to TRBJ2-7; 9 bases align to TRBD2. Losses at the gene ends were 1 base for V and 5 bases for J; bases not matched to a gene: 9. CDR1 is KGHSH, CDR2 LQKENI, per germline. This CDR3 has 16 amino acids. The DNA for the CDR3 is TGTGCCAGCTCACCACTGTCTAGCGGGGACCCCCACGAGCAGTACTTC. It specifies CASSPLSSGDPHEQYF.

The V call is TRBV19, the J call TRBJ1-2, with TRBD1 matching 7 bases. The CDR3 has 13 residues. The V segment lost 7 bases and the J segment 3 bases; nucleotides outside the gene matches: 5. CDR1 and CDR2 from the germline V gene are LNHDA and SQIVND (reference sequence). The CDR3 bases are TGTGCCAGTAAAACAGGGGAACACTATGGCTACACCTTC. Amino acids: CASKTGEHYGYTF. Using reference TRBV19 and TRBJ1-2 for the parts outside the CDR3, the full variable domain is DGGITQSPKYLFRKEGQNVTLSCEQNLNHDAMYWYRQDPGQGLRLIYYSQIVNDFQKGDIAEGYSVSREKKESFPLTVTSAQKNPTAFYLCASKTGEHYGYTFGSGTRLTVV.

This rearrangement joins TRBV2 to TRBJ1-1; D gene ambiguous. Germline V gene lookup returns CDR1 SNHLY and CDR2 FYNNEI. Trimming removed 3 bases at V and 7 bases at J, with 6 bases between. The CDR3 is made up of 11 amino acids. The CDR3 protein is CASSEGGEAFF. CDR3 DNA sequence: TGTGCCAGCAGTGAGGGCGGTGAAGCTTTCTTT.

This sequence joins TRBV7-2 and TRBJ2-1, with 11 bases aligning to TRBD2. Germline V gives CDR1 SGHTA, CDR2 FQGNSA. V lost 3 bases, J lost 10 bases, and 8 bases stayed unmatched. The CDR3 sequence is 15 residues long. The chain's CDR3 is CASSLRLAGQREQFF. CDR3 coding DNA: TGTGCCAGCAGCTTGAGACTAGCGGGACAGAGGGAGCAGTTCTTC. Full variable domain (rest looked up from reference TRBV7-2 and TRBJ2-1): GAGVSQSPSNKVTEKGKDVELRCDPISGHTALYWYRQSLGQGLEFLIYFQGNSAPDKSGLPSDRFSAERTGGSVSTLTIQRTQQEDSAVYLCASSLRLAGQREQFFGPGTRLTVL.

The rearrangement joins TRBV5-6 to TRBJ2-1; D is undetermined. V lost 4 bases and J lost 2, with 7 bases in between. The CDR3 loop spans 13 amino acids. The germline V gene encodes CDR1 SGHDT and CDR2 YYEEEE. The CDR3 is CASSRMAYNEQFF. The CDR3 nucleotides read TGTGCCAGCAGCCGGATGGCCTACAATGAGCAGTTCTTC. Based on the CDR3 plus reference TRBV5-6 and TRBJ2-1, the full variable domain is DAGVTQSPTHLIKTRGQQVTLRCSPKSGHDTVSWYQQALGQGPQFIFQYYEEEERQRGNFPDRFSGHQFPNYSSELNVNALLLGDSALYLCASSRMAYNEQFFGPGTRLTVL.

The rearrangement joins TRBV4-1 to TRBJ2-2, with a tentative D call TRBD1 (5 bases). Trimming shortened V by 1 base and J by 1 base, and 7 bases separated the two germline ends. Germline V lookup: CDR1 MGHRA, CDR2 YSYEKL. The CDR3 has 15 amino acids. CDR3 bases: TGCGCCAGCAGCCAAGGAGACAGGAACACCGGGGAGCTGTTTTTT. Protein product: CASSQGDRNTGELFF.

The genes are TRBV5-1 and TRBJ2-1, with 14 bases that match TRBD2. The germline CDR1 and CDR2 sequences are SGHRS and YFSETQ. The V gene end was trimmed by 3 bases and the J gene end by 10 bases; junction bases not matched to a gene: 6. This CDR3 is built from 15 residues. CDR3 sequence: CASSSTSGRALEQFF. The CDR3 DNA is TGCGCCAGCAGCTCGACTAGCGGGAGGGCCTTGGAGCAGTTCTTC.

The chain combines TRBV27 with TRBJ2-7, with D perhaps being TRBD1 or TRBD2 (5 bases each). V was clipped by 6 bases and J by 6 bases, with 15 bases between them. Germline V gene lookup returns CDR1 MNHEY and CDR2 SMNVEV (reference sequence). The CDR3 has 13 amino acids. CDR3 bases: TGTGCCAGCAGACCTCTAGGGGAGTCCGAGCAGTACTTC. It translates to CASRPLGESEQYF.

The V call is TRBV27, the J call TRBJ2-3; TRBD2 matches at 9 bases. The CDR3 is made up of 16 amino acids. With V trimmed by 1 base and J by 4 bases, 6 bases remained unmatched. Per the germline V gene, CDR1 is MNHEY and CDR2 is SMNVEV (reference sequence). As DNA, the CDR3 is TGTGCCAGCAGTTTATTAGCGGGGGTGGTTTCAGATACGCAGTATTTT. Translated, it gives CASSLLAGVVSDTQYF.

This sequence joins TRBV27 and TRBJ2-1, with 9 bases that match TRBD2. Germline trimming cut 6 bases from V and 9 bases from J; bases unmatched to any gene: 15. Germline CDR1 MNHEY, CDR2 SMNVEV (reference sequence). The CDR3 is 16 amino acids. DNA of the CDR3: TGTGCCAGCAGCACCGTAAGTGCGGGAGGGCCTGTTGAGCAGTTCTTC. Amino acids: CASSTVSAGGPVEQFF.

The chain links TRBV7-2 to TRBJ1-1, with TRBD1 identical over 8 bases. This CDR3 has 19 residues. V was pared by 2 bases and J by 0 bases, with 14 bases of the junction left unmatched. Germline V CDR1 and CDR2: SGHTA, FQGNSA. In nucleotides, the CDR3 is TGTGCCAGCAGCTTACCCCCGGACAGGGTTAAGGTGATGAACACTGAAGCTTTCTTT. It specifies CASSLPPDRVKVMNTEAFF.

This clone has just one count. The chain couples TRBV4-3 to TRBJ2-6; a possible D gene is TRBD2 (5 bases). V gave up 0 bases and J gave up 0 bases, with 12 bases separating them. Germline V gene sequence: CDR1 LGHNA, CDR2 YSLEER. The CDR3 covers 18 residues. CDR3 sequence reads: CASSQDSEAYSGANVLTF. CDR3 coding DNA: TGCGCCAGCAGCCAAGATTCGGAGGCATACTCTGGGGCCAACGTCCTGACTTTC.

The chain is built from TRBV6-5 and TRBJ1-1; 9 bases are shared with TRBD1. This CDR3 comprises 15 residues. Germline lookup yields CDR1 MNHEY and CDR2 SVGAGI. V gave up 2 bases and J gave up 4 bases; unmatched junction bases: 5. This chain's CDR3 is CASSYRDRAGTEAFF. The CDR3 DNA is TGTGCCAGCAGTTACCGGGACAGGGCTGGCACTGAAGCTTTCTTT.

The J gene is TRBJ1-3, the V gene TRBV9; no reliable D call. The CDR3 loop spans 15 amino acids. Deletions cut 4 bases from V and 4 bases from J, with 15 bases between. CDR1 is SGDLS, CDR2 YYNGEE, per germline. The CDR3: CASSPNQDQGNTIYF. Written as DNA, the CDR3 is TGTGCCAGCAGCCCCAACCAGGACCAGGGAAACACCATATATTTT.

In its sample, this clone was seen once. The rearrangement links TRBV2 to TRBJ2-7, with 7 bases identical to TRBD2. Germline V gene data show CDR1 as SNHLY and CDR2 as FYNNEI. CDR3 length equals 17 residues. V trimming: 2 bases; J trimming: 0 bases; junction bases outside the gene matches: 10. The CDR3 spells CASSESAWGGSSYEQYF. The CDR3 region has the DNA TGTGCCAGCAGTGAAAGTGCCTGGGGGGGGTCCTCCTACGAGCAGTACTTC.

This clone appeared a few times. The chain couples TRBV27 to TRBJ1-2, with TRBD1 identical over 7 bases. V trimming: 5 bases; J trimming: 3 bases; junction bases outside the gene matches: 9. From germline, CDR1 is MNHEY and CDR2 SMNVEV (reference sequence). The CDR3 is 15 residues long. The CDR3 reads CASSLDSGTDYGYTF. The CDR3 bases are TGTGCCAGCAGTCTAGATTCCGGGACAGACTATGGCTACACCTTC.

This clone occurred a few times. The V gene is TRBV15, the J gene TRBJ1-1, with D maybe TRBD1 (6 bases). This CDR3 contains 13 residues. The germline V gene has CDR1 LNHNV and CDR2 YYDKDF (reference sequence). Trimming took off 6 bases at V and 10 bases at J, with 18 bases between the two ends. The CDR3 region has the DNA TGTGCCACCAGGGGGGGCCGTCCAGCGCCAGCTTTCTTT. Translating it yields CATRGGRPAPAFF.

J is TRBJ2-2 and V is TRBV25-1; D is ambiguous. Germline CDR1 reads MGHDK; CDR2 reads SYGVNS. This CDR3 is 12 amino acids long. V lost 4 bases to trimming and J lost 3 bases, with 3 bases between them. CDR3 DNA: TGTGCCAGCAGTGGTGACACCGGGGAGCTGTTTTTT. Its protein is CASSGDTGELFF.